This TCR beta chain was identified in a study of synovial regulatory T cells in juvenile arthritis. The CDR3 length is 13 residues. DNA is not recorded here. Germline CDR1 is SGHRS and CDR2 is YFSETQ. Using immunoSEQ multiplex PCR, the repertoire was profiled, and TCRdb retains in-frame clones only, with some absent. Its clone listing holds over 9,000 clones. The sample taken for sequencing was Treg cells from blood. Sample subset: remaining (HLA-DR-negative) circulating blood Treg cells. This sequence was found in a donor aged 2-30 years with juvenile idiopathic arthritis. The chain couples TRBV5-1 to TRBJ2-3; as DNA is missing, the TRBD2 call by TCRdb cannot be tested. This chain's CDR3 is CASSLGTGDTQYF.